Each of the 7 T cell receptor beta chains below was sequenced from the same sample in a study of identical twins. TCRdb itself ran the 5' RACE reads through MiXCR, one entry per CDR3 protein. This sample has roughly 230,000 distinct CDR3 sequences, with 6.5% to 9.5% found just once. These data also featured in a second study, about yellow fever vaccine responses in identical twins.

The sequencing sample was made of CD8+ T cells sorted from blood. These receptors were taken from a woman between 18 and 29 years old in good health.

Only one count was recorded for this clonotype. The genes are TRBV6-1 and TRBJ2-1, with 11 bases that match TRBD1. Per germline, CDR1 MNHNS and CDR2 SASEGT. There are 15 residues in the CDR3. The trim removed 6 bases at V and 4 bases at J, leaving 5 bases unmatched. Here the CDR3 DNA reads TGTGCCAGCAGACCCGGGACAGGGGGTTACAATGAGCAGTTCTTC. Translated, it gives CASRPGTGGYNEQFF.

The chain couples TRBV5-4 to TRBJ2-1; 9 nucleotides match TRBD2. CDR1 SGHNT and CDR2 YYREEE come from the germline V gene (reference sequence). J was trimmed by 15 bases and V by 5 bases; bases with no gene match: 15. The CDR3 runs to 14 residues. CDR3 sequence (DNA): TGTGCCAGCAGTCTCGGGACTAGCCATACTATGTTGTTCTTC. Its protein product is CASSLGTSHTMLFF.

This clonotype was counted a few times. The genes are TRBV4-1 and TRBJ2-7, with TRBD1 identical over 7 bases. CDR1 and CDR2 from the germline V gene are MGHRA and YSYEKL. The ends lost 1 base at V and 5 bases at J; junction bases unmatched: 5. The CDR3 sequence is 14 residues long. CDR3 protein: CASSQVGTEDEQYF. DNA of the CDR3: TGCGCCAGCAGCCAAGTTGGGACAGAAGACGAGCAGTACTTC.

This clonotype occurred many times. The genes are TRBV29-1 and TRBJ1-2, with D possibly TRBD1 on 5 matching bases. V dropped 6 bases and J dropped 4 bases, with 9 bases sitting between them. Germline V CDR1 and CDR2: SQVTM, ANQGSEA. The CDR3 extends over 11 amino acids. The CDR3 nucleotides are TGCAGCGTGCTGGGGACCTATGGCTACACCTTC. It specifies CSVLGTYGYTF.

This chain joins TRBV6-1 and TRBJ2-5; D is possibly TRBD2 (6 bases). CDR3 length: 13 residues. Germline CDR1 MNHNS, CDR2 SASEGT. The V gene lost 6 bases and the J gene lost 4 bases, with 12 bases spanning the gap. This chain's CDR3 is CASRPWGGETQYF. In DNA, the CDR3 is TGTGCCAGCAGGCCCTGGGGAGGAGAGACCCAGTACTTC.

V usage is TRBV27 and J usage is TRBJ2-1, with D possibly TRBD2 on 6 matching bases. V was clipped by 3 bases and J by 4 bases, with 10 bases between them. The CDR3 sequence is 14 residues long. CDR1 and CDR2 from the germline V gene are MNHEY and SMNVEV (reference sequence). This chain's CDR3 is CASSFMGGYNEQFF. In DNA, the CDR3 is TGTGCCAGCAGTTTTATGGGGGGATACAATGAGCAGTTCTTC.

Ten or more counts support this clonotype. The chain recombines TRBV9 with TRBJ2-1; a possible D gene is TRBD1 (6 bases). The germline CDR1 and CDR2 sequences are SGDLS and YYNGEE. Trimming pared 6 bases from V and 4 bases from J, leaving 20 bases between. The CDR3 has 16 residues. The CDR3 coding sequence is TGTGCCAGCACCCCTAGCCCGGGACACATGTACAATGAGCAGTTCTTC. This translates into CASTPSPGHMYNEQFF.